This is a list of T cell receptor beta chains from one sample in a study of T-cell memory formation after mild COVID-19. TCRdb analysed the 5' RACE reads with MiXCR anew, one entry per CDR3 protein. This table has some 450,000 distinct CDR3 sequences, approximately 18% appearing once. Sequenced sample: PBMCs or a T cell subset sorted from them (not recorded which). The source of these receptors is a man aged 18 to 30 who had mild COVID-19 (a few samples of this study predate the infection). Cell type and time point are not known. Both conserved end residues are part of each CDR3. The D gene is left open where the match is weak. For some rows the clone size is stated as once, few or many, or as a class when expanded; others skip it.

d_gene | abundance | j_gene | v_gene | CDR3aa | CDR3nt
NA | many | TRBJ2-5 | TRBV14 | CASSQGTGTGGETQYF | TGTGCCAGCAGCCAAGGCACCGGGACTGGCGGAGAGACCCAGTACTTC
TRBD1 | few | TRBJ2-7 | TRBV12-3/TRBV12-4 | CASSTGGYPYEQYF | TGTGCCAGCAGTACAGGGGGATACCCCTACGAGCAGTACTTC
TRBD2 | NA | TRBJ2-1 | TRBV20-1 | CSATIGAGERNEQFF | TGCAGTGCCACCATCGGAGCGGGGGAACGGAATGAGCAGTTCTTC
TRBD2 | few | TRBJ2-1 | TRBV2 | CASSDPGGSSYNEQFF | TGTGCCAGCAGTGACCCGGGGGGGAGCTCCTACAATGAGCAGTTCTTC
NA | NA | TRBJ1-1 | TRBV6-2/TRBV6-3 | CASKDPDTEAFF | TGTGCCAGCAAAGACCCGGACACTGAAGCTTTCTTT
NA | NA | TRBJ2-1 | TRBV7-6 | CASSPTRDSTTYNEQFF | TGTGCCAGCAGCCCGACCCGGGACTCAACGACCTACAATGAGCAGTTCTTC
NA | NA | TRBJ1-5 | TRBV6-2/TRBV6-3 | CASSRTGTTQPQHF | TGTGCCAGCAGCCGTACAGGGACCACTCAGCCCCAGCATTTT
TRBD1 | NA | TRBJ1-2 | TRBV18 | CASSIPGTGVGGYTF | TGTGCCAGCTCAATACCCGGGACAGGGGTTGGTGGCTACACCTTC
NA | few | TRBJ2-7 | TRBV4-3 | CASSQGTRVGYEQYF | TGCGCCAGCAGCCAAGGTACTAGGGTCGGCTACGAGCAGTACTTC
NA | NA | TRBJ2-1 | TRBV4-1 | CASSTVPYNEQFF | TGCGCCAGCTCGACAGTTCCGTACAATGAGCAGTTCTTC
TRBD1 | NA | TRBJ2-2 | TRBV3-1 | CASSQKTPTGTGTGELFF | TGTGCCAGCAGCCAAAAGACCCCGACAGGGACGGGGACCGGGGAGCTGTTTTTT
TRBD1 | few | TRBJ1-1 | TRBV7-9 | CASSPPDRVTEAFF | TGTGCCAGCAGCCCCCCCGACAGGGTCACTGAAGCTTTCTTT
NA | few | TRBJ1-5 | TRBV7-9 | CASSSLGGIGNQPQHF | TGTGCCAGCAGCTCACTGGGGGGGATAGGCAATCAGCCCCAGCATTTT